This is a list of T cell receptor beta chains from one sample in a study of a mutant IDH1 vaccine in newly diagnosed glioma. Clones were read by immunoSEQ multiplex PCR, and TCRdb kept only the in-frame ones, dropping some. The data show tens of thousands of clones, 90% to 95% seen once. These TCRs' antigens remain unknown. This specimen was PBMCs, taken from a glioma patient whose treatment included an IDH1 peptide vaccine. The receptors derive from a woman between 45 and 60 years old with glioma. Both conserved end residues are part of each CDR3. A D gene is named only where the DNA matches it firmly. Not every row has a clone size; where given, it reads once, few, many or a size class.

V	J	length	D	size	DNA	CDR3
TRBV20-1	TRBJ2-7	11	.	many	TGCAGTGCGTTTCCCCGGTACGAGCAGTACTTC	CSAFPRYEQYF
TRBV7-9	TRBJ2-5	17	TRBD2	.	TGTGCCAGCAGCTCCTCTAGCGGGAGGAGTTATGCGGAGACCCAGTACTTC	CASSSSSGRSYAETQYF
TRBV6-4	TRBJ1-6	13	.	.	TGTGCCAGCAGTGTGGAGAGTGAATCACCCCTCCACTTT	CASSVESESPLHF
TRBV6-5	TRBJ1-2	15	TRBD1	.	TGTGCCAGCAGCCACGGGGCACAGGGGGCCGATGGCTACACCTTC	CASSHGAQGADGYTF
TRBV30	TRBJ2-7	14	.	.	TGTGCCTGGAGCCCAGCGGAGGTGCCCCAGGAGCAGTACTTC	CAWSPAEVPQEQYF
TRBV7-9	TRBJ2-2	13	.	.	TGTGCCAGCAGCTTAGCCCTCACCGGGGAGCTGTTTTTT	CASSLALTGELFF
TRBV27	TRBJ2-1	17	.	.	TGTGCCAGCAGTTTGGACCGAATCACAGCCTCCTACAATGAGCAGTTCTTC	CASSLDRITASYNEQFF
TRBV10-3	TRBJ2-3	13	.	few	TGTGCCATCAGTGTAGTTCCGACAGATACGCAGTATTTT	CAISVVPTDTQYF
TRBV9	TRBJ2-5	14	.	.	TGTGCCAGCAGCGTACTTGGGGGCGCCGAGACCCAGTACTTC	CASSVLGGAETQYF
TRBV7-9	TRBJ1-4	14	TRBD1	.	TGTGCCAGCAGCTACGGACAGGGTCTTGAAAAACTGTTTTTT	CASSYGQGLEKLFF
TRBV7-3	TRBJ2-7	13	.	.	TGTGCCAGCAGCCCCCGGGGGACGGGCGCGCAGTACTTC	CASSPRGTGAQYF
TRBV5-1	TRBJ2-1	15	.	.	TGCGCCAGCAGCTTGGTGGCATCCTCCTACAATGAGCAGTTCTTC	CASSLVASSYNEQFF
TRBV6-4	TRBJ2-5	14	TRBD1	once	TGTGCCAGCCAGGGGGCCGGTGGTGGAGAGACCCAGTACTTC	CASQGAGGGETQYF
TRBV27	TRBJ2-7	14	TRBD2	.	TGTGCCAGCAGTTTACGGCGGGAGGGCTACGAGCAGTACTTC	CASSLRREGYEQYF
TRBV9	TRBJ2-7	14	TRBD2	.	TGTGCCAGCAGCAAAGCGGGAGGGACCTACGAGCAGTACTTC	CASSKAGGTYEQYF
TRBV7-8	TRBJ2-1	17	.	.	TGTGCCAGCAGCCGCGGGGCGGTGTGGACGCCCTTAAATGAGCAGTTCTTC	CASSRGAVWTPLNEQFF
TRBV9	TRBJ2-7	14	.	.	TGTGCCAGTTCACGGGGATGGGGGCGGAATGAGCAGTACTTC	CASSRGWGRNEQYF
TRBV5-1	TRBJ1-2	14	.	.	TGCGCCAGCAGCGTAGGATCTGGTACCTTTGGCTACACCTTC	CASSVGSGTFGYTF
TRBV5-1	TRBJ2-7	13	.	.	TGCGCCAGCAGCTTCAGCACAGGATTCGAGCAGTACTTC	CASSFSTGFEQYF
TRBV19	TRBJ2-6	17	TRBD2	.	TGTGCCAGTAGTACTAGCGGAGCCCTCTCTGGGGCCAACGTCCTGACTTTC	CASSTSGALSGANVLTF
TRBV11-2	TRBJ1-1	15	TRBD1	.	TGTGCCAGCAGCCAGTGGGGACAGGGGAACACTGAAGCTTTCTTT	CASSQWGQGNTEAFF
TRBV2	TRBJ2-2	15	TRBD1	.	TGTGCCAGCAGGGGCAGGGGGCTGAACACCGGGGAGCTGTTTTTT	CASRGRGLNTGELFF
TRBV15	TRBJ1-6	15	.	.	TGTGCCACCAGCAGGACCGGGACCGGCAATTCACCCCTCCACTTT	CATSRTGTGNSPLHF
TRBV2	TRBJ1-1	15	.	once	TGTGCCAGCAGTGTCTCCGGGGGGGGGAACACTGAAGCTTTCTTT	CASSVSGGGNTEAFF
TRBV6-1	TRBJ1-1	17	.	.	TGTGCCAGCAGTGAATATGGGTCCTACACCGCGAACACTGAAGCTTTCTTT	CASSEYGSYTANTEAFF
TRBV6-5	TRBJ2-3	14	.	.	TGTGCCAGCAGTTTGGGGAGGGGGACAGATACGCAGTATTTT	CASSLGRGTDTQYF
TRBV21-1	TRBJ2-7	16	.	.	TGTGCCAGCAGCAAGCAAGGGGCAGGCGGCCCCTACGAGCAGTACTTC	CASSKQGAGGPYEQYF
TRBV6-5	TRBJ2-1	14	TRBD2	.	TGTGCCAGCAGTTCGAGCGGGAGATTCAATGAGCAGTTCTTC	CASSSSGRFNEQFF
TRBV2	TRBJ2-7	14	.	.	TGTGCCAGCCCCGGCGGGGCGGGACCCTACGAGCAGTACTTC	CASPGGAGPYEQYF
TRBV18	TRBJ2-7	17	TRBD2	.	TGTGCCAGCTCACCACCGCTAGCGGGAGACCTCTCCTACGAGCAGTACTTC	CASSPPLAGDLSYEQYF
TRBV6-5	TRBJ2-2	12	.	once	TGTGCCAGCAGTGTGGGGGCCGGGGAGCTGTTTTTT	CASSVGAGELFF
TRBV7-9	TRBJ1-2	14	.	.	TGTGCCAGCAGCTTACGGGACCCAACCAATGGCTACACCTTC	CASSLRDPTNGYTF
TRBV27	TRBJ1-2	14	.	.	TGTGCCAGCAGCCTTATTCAGGGAGGGGATGGCTACACCTTC	CASSLIQGGDGYTF
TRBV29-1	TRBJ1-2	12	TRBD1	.	TGCAGCGTTGAAAGCCAGGGGGGTGGCTACACCTTC	CSVESQGGGYTF
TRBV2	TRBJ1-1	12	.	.	TGTGCCACACAGCAATTGAACACTGAAGCTTTCTTT	CATQQLNTEAFF
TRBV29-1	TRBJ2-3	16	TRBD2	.	TGCAGCGTTGAAGTAGCGGGAAAAACTAGCACAGATACGCAGTATTTT	CSVEVAGKTSTDTQYF
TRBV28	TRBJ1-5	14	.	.	TGTGCCAGCAGTTTATCTTTAAGGGAGCAGCCCCAGCATTTT	CASSLSLREQPQHF
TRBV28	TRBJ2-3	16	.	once	TGTGCCAGCAGTTTCCGGCCGGGCATGGGCACAGATACGCAGTATTTT	CASSFRPGMGTDTQYF
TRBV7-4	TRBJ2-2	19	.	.	TGTGCCAGCAGCTTATACCTTGGGACCCTCCTCGGAGACACCGGGGAGCTGTTTTTT	CASSLYLGTLLGDTGELFF
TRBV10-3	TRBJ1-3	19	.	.	TGTGCCATCAGTGAGCACCAACCAGTACAGGGAGCTTCTGGAAACACCATATATTTT	CAISEHQPVQGASGNTIYF